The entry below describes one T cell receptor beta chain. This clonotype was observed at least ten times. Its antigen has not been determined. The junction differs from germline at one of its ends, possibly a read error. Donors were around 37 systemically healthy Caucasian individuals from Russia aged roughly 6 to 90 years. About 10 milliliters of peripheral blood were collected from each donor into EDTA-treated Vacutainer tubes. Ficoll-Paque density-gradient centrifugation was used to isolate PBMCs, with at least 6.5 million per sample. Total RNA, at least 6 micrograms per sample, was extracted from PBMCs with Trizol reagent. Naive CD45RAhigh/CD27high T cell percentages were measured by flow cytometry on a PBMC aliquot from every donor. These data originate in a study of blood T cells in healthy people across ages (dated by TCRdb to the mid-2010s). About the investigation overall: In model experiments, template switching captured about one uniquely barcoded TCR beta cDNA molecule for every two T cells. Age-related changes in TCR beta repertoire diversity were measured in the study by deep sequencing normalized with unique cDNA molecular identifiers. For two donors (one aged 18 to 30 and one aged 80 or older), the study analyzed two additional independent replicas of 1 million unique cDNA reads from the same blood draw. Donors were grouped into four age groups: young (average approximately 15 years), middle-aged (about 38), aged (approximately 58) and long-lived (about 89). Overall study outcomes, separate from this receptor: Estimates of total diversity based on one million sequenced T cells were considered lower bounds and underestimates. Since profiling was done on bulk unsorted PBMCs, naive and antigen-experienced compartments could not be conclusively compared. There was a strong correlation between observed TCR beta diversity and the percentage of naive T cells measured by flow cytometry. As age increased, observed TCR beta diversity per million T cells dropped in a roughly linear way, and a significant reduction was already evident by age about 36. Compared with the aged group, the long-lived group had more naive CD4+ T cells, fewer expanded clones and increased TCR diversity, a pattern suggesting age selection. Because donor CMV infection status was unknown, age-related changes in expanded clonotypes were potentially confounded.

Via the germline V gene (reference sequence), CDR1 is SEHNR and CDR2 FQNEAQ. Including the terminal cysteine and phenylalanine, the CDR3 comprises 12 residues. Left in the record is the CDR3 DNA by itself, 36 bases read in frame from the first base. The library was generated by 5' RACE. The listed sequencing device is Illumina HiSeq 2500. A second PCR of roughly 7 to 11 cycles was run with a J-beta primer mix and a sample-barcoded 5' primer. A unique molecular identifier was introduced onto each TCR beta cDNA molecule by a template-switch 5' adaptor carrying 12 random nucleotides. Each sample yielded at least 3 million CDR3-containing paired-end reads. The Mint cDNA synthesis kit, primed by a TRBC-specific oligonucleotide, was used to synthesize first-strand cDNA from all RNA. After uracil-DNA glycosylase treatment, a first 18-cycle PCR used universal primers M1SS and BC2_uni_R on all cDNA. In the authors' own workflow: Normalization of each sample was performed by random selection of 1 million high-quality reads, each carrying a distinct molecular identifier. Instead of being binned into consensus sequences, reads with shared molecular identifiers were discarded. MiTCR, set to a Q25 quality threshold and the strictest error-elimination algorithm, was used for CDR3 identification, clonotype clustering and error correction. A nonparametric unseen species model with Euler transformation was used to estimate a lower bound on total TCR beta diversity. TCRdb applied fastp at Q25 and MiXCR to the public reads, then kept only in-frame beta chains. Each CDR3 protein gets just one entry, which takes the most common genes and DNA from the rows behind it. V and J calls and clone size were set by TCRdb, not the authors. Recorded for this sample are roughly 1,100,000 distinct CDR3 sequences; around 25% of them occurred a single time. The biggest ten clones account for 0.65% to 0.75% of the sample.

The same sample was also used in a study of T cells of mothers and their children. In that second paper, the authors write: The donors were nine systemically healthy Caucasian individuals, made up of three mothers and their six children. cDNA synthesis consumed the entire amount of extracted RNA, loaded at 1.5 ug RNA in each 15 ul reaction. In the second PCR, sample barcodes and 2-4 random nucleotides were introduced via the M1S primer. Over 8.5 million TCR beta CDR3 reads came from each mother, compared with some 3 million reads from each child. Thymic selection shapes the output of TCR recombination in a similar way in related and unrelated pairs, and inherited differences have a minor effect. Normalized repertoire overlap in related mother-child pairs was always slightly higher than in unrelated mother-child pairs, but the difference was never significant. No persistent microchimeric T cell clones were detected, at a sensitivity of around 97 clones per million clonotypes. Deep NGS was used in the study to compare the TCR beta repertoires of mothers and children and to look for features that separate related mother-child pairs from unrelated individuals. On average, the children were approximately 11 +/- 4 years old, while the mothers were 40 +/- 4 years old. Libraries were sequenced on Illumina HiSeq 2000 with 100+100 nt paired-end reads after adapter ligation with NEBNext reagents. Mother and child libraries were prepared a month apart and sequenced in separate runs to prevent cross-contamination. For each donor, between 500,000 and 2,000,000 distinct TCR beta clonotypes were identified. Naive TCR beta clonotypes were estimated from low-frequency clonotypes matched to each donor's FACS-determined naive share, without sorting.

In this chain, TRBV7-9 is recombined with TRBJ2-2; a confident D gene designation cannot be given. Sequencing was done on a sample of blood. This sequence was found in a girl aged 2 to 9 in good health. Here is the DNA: TGTGCCAGCAGTTTAGGACCCGGGGAGCTGTTTTTT. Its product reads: CASSLGPGELFF.